These 11 T cell receptor beta chains originate from one sample sequenced in a study of PD-1 blockade in classical Hodgkin lymphoma. Time point described: cycle 4 day 1 (C4D1), after around six weeks of nivolumab. The patients all showed relapse after autologous stem cell transplantation, while their brentuximab vedotin exposure varied. Assay used: immunoSEQ multiplex PCR; TCRdb lists only in-frame clones, some missing. The table includes around 60,000 clones, about 90% detected once. The source material was peripheral blood mononuclear cells (PBMCs), sampled before the fourth cycle of nivolumab. The receptors derive from a human donor with classical Hodgkin lymphoma.

Only one count was recorded for this clone. This sequence joins TRBV27 and TRBJ2-7; D uncertain. The germline V and J ends were trimmed by 3 bases and 2 bases, with 8 bases remaining between them. This CDR3 is 13 amino acids long. CDR1 and CDR2 (germline): MNHEY, SMNVEV (reference sequence). The CDR3 reads CASSFASTYEQYF. The CDR3 region has the DNA TGTGCCAGCAGTTTTGCCAGTACCTACGAGCAGTACTTC.

The gene calls are TRBV9 and TRBJ2-2; D is possibly TRBD2 (5 bases). There are 14 residues in the CDR3. V was cut by 0 bases and J by 7 bases, with 10 bases left in between. Germline loops: CDR1 SGDLS, CDR2 YYNGEE. CDR3 coding DNA: TGTGCCAGCAGCGTAGAGGACTCCCACGGGGAGCTGTTTTTT. It is translated as CASSVEDSHGELFF.

The chain has TRBV19 and TRBJ1-2; D is unclear. The V end was cut by 1 base, the J end by 8 bases, with 14 bases between. This CDR3 comprises 14 residues. Germline V CDR1 and CDR2: LNHDA, SQIVND (reference sequence). This CDR3 reads CASSIAGRSVGYTF. In DNA, the CDR3 is TGTGCCAGTAGTATAGCGGGCCGGTCGGTAGGCTACACCTTC.

The chain carries TRBV5-5 and TRBJ2-7; D possibly corresponds to TRBD2 (6 bases). Germline lookup yields CDR1 SGHKS and CDR2 YYEKEE (reference sequence). CDR3 length: 16 residues. The V end was cut by 4 bases, the J end by 4 bases, with 21 bases between. The CDR3 sequence: CASSRTGGYLGYEQYF. The CDR3 DNA reads TGTGCCAGCAGCCGAACTGGGGGGTATTTGGGATACGAGCAGTACTTC.

The chain is built from TRBV7-2 and TRBJ1-2; unclear D gene. Trimming pared 7 bases from V and 9 bases from J, leaving 21 bases between. Looked up from germline, CDR1 is SGHTA and CDR2 is FQGNSA. The CDR3 length is 14 residues. As DNA, the CDR3 is TGTGCCAGCACAAGATCGGCCGGGGAGGATAGCTACACCTTC. It codes for CASTRSAGEDSYTF.

The chain couples TRBV29-1 to TRBJ1-1, with D maybe TRBD1 (5 bases). This CDR3 region has 13 residues. Deletions cut 2 bases from V and 11 bases from J, with 18 bases between. Germline V lookup: CDR1 SQVTM, CDR2 ANQGSEA. CDR3 DNA sequence: TGCAGCGTTGAAAGGAGACAGCTACCCGGTGCTTTCTTT. It encodes CSVERRQLPGAFF.

This chain connects TRBV18 to TRBJ1-2; D might be TRBD1 (5 bases). The ends were cut back, 2 bases at V and 3 bases at J, with 13 bases in the middle. The CDR3 runs 15 residues. The V gene's germline CDR1 is KGHSH and CDR2 LQKENI. CDR3 region: CASSPETDAYYGYTF. The CDR3 DNA is TGTGCCAGCTCACCAGAGACAGATGCATACTATGGCTACACCTTC.

The V call is TRBV11-1, the J call TRBJ2-1; D remains unclear. This CDR3 has 15 residues. V was trimmed by 4 bases and J by 1 base, leaving 11 bases between them. Germline CDR1 SGHAT, CDR2 FQDESV (reference sequence). This CDR3 is CASSSGRVSYNEQFF. As DNA, the CDR3 is TGTGCCAGCAGCTCGGGCCGGGTTTCCTACAATGAGCAGTTCTTC.

V gene TRBV6-4 combines with J gene TRBJ2-2; D ambiguous. V lost 3 bases, J lost 6 bases, and 11 bases lay in between. Germline values: CDR1 MRHNA, CDR2 SNTAGT. This CDR3 contains 14 residues. The CDR3: CASSEEVYAGELFF. The DNA of the CDR3 is TGTGCCAGCAGTGAAGAGGTTTACGCCGGGGAGCTGTTTTTT.

The V call is TRBV5-6, the J call TRBJ1-2; TRBD1 aligns across 7 bases. Germline V gives CDR1 SGHDT, CDR2 YYEEEE. This CDR3 has 15 residues. With 2 bases clipped from V and 1 base from J, the junction kept 5 bases outside the gene matches. The CDR3 bases are TGTGCCAGCAGCTTCCGGACAGGCAATAACTATGGCTACACCTTC. Its translation: CASSFRTGNNYGYTF.

The rearrangement joins TRBV5-8 to TRBJ2-7; TRBD2 aligns across 7 bases. This CDR3 has 16 amino acids. CDR1 SGHTS and CDR2 YDEGEE come from the germline V gene. V shed 4 bases and J 3 bases; nucleotides not matched to a gene: 13. The CDR3 DNA sequence: TGTGCCAGCAGCAGGAATAGCGGGCTTGCAGGCTACGAGCAGTACTTC. Its translation is CASSRNSGLAGYEQYF.